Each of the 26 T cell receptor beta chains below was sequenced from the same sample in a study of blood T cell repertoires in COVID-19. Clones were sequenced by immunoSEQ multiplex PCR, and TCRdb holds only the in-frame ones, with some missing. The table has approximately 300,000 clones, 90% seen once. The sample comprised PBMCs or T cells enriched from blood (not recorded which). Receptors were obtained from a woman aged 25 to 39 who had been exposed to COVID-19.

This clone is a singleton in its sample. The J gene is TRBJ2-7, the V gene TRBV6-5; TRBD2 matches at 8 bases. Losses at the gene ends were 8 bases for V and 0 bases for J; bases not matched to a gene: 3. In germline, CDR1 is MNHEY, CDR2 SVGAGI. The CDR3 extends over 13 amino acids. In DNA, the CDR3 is TGTGCCAGCCGGGAGGGAATCTCCTACGAGCAGTACTTC. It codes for CASREGISYEQYF.

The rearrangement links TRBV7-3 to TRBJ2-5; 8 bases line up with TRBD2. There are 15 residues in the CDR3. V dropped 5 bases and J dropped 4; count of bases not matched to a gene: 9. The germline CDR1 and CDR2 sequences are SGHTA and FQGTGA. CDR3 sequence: CASSVRGGFGETQYF. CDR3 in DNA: TGTGCCAGCAGCGTCCGGGGGGGCTTTGGAGAGACCCAGTACTTC.

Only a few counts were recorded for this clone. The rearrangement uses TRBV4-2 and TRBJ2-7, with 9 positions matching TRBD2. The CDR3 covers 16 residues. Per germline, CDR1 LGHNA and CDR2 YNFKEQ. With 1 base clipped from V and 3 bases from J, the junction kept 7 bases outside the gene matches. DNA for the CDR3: TGTGCCAGCAGCCAAGCTAGCGGGACAGCGTACTACGAGCAGTACTTC. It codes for CASSQASGTAYYEQYF.

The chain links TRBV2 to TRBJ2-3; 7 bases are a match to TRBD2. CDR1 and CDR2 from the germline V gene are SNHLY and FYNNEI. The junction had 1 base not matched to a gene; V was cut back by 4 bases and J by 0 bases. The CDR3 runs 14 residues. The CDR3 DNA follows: TGTGCCAGCAGTGCTAGCGGTAGCACAGATACGCAGTATTTT. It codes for CASSASGSTDTQYF.

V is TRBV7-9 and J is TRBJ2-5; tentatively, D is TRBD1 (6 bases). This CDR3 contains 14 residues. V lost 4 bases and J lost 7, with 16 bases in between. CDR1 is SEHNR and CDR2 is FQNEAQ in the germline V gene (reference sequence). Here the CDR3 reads CASSSAQGGLTQYF. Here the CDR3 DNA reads TGTGCCAGCAGCTCAGCACAGGGTGGGCTGACCCAGTACTTC.

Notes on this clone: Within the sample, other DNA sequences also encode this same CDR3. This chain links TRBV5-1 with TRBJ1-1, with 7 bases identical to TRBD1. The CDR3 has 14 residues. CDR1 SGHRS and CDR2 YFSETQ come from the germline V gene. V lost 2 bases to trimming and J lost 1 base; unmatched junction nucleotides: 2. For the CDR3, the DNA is TGCGCCAGCAGCTTAAGACAGGGGAACACTGAAGCTTTCTTT. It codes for CASSLRQGNTEAFF.

The CDR3 sequence is CASRSKTGGSLEAFF. Written as DNA, the CDR3 is TGTGCCAGCAGGTCAAAGACAGGGGGGAGTCTCGAAGCTTTCTTT. This chain links TRBV11-2 with TRBJ1-1, with TRBD1 matching 9 bases. The CDR3 extends over 15 amino acids. CDR1 SGHAT and CDR2 FQNNGV come from the germline V gene. Trimming cost V 6 bases and J 8 bases; bases outside gene matches: 13.

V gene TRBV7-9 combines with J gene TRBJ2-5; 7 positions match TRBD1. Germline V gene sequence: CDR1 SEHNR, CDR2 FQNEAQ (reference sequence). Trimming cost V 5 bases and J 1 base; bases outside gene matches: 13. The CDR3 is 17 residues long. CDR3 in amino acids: CASSPPLKQGTQETQYF. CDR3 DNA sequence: TGTGCCAGCAGCCCACCACTTAAACAGGGGACCCAAGAGACCCAGTACTTC.

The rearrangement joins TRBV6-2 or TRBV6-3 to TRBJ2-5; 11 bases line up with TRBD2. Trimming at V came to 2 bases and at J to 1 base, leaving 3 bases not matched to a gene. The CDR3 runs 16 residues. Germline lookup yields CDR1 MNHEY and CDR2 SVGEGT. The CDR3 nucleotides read TGTGCCAGCAGTTACCCTAGCGGGGGGACCCAAGAGACCCAGTACTTC. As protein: CASSYPSGGTQETQYF.

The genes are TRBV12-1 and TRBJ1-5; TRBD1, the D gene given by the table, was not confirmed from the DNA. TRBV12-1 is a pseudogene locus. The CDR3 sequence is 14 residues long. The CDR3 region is CASRSQGSNQPQHF. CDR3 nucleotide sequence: TGTGCCAGCAGGAGTCAGGGTAGCAATCAGCCCCAGCATTTT.

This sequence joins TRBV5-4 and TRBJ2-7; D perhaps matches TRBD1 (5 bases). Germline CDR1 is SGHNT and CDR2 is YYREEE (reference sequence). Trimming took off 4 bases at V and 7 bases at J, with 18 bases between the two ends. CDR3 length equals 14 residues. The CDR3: CASSLRGFLREQYF. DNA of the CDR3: TGTGCCAGCAGCCTTAGGGGCTTTTTACGGGAGCAGTACTTC. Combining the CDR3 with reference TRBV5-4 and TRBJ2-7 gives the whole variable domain ETGVTQSPTHLIKTRGQQVTLRCSSQSGHNTVSWYQQALGQGPQFIFQYYREEENGRGNFPPRFSGLQFPNYSSELNVNALELDDSALYLCASSLRGFLREQYFGPGTRLTVT.

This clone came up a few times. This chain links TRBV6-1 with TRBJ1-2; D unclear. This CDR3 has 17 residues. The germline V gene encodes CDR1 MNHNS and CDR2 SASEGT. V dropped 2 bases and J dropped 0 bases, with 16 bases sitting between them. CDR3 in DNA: TGTGCCAGCAGTGAATCGATGAGGACGGGAGCTAACTATGGCTACACCTTC. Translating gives CASSESMRTGANYGYTF.

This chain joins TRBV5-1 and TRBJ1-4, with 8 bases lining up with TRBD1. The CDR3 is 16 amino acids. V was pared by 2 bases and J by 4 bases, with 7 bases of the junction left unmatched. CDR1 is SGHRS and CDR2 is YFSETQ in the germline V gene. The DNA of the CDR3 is TGCGCCAGCAGCTTAGGGCAGGGGGCCCTTAATGAAAAACTGTTTTTT. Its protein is CASSLGQGALNEKLFF. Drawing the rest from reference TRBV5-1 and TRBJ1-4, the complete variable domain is KAGVTQTPRYLIKTRGQQVTLSCSPISGHRSVSWYQQTPGQGLQFLFEYFSETQRNKGNFPGRFSGRQFSNSRSEMNVSTLELGDSALYLCASSLGQGALNEKLFFGSGTQLSVL.

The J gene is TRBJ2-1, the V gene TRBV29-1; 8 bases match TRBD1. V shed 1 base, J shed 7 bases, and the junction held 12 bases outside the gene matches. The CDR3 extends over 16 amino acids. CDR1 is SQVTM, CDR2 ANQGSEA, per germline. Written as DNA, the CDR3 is TGCAGCGTTGAAGCGCCGGACAGGGCAGGAATAAATGAGCAGTTCTTC. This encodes CSVEAPDRAGINEQFF.

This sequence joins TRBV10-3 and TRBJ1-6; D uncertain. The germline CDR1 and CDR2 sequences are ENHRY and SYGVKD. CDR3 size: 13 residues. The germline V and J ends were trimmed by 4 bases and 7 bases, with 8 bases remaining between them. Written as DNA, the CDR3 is TGTGCCATCAGTGCCCCGGGGAATTCACCCCTCCACTTT. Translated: CAISAPGNSPLHF.

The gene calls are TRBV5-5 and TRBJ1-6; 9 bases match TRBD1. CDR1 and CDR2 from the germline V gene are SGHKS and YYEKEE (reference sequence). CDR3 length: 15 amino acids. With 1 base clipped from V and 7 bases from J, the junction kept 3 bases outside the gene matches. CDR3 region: CASSLWDRDNSPLHF. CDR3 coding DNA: TGTGCCAGCAGCTTGTGGGACAGGGACAATTCACCCCTCCACTTT.

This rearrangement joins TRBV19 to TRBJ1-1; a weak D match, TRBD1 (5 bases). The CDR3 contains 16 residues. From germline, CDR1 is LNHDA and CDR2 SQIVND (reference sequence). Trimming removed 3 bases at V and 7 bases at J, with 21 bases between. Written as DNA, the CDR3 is TGTGCCAGTAGTATTAGACGGCGGTGGGGCGAAAATGAAGCTTTCTTT. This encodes CASSIRRRWGENEAFF.

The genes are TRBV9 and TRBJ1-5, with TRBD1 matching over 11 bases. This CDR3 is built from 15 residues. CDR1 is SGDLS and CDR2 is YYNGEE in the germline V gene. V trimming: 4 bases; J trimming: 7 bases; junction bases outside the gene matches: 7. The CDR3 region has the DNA TGTGCCAGCAGCACAGGGACAGGGGGACGACAGCCCCAGCATTTT. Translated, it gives CASSTGTGGRQPQHF.

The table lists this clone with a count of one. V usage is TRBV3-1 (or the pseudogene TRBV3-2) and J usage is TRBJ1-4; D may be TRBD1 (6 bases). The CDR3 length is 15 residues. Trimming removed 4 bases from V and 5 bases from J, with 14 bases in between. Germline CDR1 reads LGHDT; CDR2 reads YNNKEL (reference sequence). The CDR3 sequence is CASSRRETGNEKLFF. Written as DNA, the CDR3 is TGTGCCAGCAGCCGCCGAGAGACAGGAAATGAAAAACTGTTTTTT.

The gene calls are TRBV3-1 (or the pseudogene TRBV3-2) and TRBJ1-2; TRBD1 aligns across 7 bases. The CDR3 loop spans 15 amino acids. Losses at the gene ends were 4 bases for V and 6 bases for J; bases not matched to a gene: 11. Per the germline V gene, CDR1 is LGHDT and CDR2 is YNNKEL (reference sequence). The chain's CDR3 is CASSPPLGRGDGYTF. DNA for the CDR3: TGTGCCAGCAGCCCTCCCCTCGGCAGGGGGGATGGCTACACCTTC.

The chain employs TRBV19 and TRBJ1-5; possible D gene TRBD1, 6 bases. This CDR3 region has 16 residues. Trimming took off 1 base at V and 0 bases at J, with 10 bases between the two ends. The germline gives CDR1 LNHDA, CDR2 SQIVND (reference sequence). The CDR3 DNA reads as TGTGCCAGTAGTATAGCGGACAGCTATAGCAATCAGCCCCAGCATTTT. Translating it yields CASSIADSYSNQPQHF.

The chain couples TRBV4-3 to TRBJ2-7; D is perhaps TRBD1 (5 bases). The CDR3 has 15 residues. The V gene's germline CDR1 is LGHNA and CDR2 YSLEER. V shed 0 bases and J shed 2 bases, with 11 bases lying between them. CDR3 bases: TGCGCCAGCAGCCAAGAATCCTTGGGGCCCTACGAGCAGTACTTC. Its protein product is CASSQESLGPYEQYF.

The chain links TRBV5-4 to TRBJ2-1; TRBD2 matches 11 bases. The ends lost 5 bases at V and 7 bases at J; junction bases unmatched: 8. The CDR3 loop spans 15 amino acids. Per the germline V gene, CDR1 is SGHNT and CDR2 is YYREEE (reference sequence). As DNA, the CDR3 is TGTGCCAGCAGTGTGGGTACTAGCGGGGGTAATGAGCAGTTCTTC. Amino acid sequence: CASSVGTSGGNEQFF. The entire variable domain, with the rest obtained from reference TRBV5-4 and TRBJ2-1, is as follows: ETGVTQSPTHLIKTRGQQVTLRCSSQSGHNTVSWYQQALGQGPQFIFQYYREEENGRGNFPPRFSGLQFPNYSSELNVNALELDDSALYLCASSVGTSGGNEQFFGPGTRLTVL.

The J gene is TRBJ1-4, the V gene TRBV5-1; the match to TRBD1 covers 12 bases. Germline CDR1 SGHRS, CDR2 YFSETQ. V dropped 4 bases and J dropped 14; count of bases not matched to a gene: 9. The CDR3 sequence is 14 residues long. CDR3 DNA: TGCGCCAGCAGCCCGGGGACAGGGGGCGTATGGCTGTTTTTT. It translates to CASSPGTGGVWLFF.

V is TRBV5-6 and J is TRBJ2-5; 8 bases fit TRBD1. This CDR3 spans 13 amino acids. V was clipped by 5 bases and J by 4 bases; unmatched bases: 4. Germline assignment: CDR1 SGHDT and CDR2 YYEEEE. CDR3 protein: CASSSGGRETQYF. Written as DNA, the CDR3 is TGTGCCAGCAGTTCAGGGGGCCGAGAGACCCAGTACTTC.

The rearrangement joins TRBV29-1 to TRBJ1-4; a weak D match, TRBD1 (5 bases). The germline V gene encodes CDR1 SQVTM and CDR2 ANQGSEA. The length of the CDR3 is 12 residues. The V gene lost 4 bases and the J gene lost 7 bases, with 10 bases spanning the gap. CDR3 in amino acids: CSVARGGEKLFF. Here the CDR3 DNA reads TGCAGCGTTGCAAGGGGAGGTGAAAAACTGTTTTTT.